The T cell receptor beta chain under discussion was sequenced for a study of shared clonotypes between healthy human individuals (dated by TCRdb to the early 2020s). Broadly, across the study: The cohort comprised a couple of women and a few men aged 18 to 49 years. To estimate repertoire size and how much clonotypes are shared between individuals, the study performed deep sequencing of blood TCR repertoires from a few healthy adults. Libraries were prepared and TCR repertoires were sequenced by different laboratories using diverse techniques, in order to increase sequencing depth and limit assay-specific biases. For each donor, three plates each were used for CD4 naive and CD4 memory, two plates were used for CD8 naive, and one plate was used for CD8 memory. Each donor's leukapheresis produced roughly between about 0.8 and 10 billion PBMCs.

Healthy HIV-negative adults with no recently reported acute infections or vaccinations were included as donors. Every donor was a Caucasian adult residing in Nashville, Tennessee, USA. CD4+ T cells were enriched through magnetic negative selection, after which naive cells were positively selected on CD45RA and the remaining negative fraction served as the memory subset. Blood was obtained by leukapheresis, after which PBMCs were separated by Ficoll-Histopaque density gradient centrifugation and cryopreserved in liquid nitrogen vapor phase. Analytical flow cytometry was used to check the purity and quantity of each magnetically sorted T cell population. Genomic DNA was isolated from each sorted fraction and quantified by UV absorbance on a Nanodrop 2000c. Beyond this particular receptor, the publication reports: Compared with non-shared clonotypes, the clonotypes found in all four sorted-subset donors had higher generation probabilities. Sampling was restricted to blood, and TCR repertoires in tissues likely differ from the TCR repertoires found in blood. The genetic and exposure-history diversity represented was limited by the small number of donors. Rarefaction of sorted-subset datasets indicated incomplete sequencing despite the large sequencing depth. Estimated clonotype richness was generally larger for naive than for memory subsets. Around 5.4% of naive CD4, 3.5% of naive CD8, approximately 2% of memory CD4, and over 0.35% of memory CD8 clonotypes were shared across several donors. Pairwise subsampling led to the expectation that sequencing depth would affect the degree of clonotype sharing among donors.

Using the deep immunoSEQ assay, multiplex PCR amplified TCR CDR3 regions from genomic DNA. Extracted genomic DNA from each cell subset was spread evenly across all wells of several immunoSEQ 96-well plates, with each plate serving as a replicate. For sorted subsets, approximately 210 ng of genomic DNA, equivalent to tens of thousands of T cell genomes, went into each replicate PCR. The purified libraries were quantified using a Qubit 3.0 fluorometer, sized with a Bioanalyzer 2100, and then quantified again using the KAPA Library Quantification kit. A separate single-read 150-cycle Illumina NextSeq 550 flow cell was used to sequence each immunoSEQ 96-well plate. From the authors' description of their analysis: Because only junctional sequences without quality scores were contained in the immunoSEQ output, filtering matching that applied to full-length reads could not be performed. To assign V/J genes and CDR3, sequences were annotated against IMGT germline references using PyIR, a Python wrapper for IgBLAST v1.9. Reads were filtered out if the reads had weak V/J assignments (E-value above 1e-6), no CDR3, stop codons, out-of-frame junctions, or ambiguous translated residues. A V3J clonotype was defined by an identical inferred V gene, J gene, and CDR3 amino acid sequence. The percentage overlap between two repertoires was calculated by dividing the number of shared unique clonotypes by the size of the smaller repertoire. Richness of each repertoire was evaluated using RTK rarefaction, the Chao1 estimator, and Recon v2.1 estimates of unobserved clonotypes. For all TCRbeta clonotypes obtained by the gDNA method from four donors, generation probabilities were computed with OLGA. TCRdb holds this immuneACCESS table with in-frame rearrangements only. Some clones are missing; in checked studies, unresolved V genes explain under half, and the rest has no known cause. The DNA gave D and trimming, while V, J and clone size come from that table. A total of about 2,500,000 clones appear in this sample, 90% to 95% of them only once. The leading ten clones occupy over 0.12% of the sample.

The CDR3 has 13 amino acids, counting the end cysteine and phenylalanine. Only the CDR3 DNA is retained, 39 bases long and in frame from the first base. V lost 0 bases and J lost 10 bases; the stretch between them is 11 bases long. From the germline V gene, CDR1 is SGHDT and CDR2 is YYEEEE. As for this clone: Its antigen is currently not known. Per-base quality was not reported, and no clone a single base away is much larger than it.

This receptor was identified in a man aged 18 to 29 in good health. The chain is made from TRBV5-6 and TRBJ2-1; the D gene is possibly TRBD1 or TRBD2, each agreeing over 5 bases. Material for sequencing was naive CD4+ T cells sorted from blood. The cell subset or site label on this specimen signifies: CD45RA+ positively selected. The nucleotide sequence is given as TGTGCCAGCAGCTTGGCCGTGGGGGAAGAGCAGTTCTTC. Translated, it gives CASSLAVGEEQFF.